These T cell receptor beta chains were read from a single sample in a study of early stage breast cancer tumors. Libraries were prepared by immunoSEQ multiplex PCR; TCRdb keeps only in-frame clonotypes and omits some of them. The sample has 69,000 or so clones; about 85% are singletons. Sequencing was done on a sample of blood. The receptors originated from a person in their 40s with breast cancer. CDR3s include the opening cysteine and the closing phenylalanine or tryptophan. D genes are given only for firm matches. Size tells how often a clone was seen (once, few, many) or the class of an expanded clone, and some rows leave it out.

j_call: TRBJ1-5; clone_size: -; v_call: TRBV6-1; d_call: -; cdr3_nt: TGTGCCAGCAGTGAAGAGGACGGGGGCAATCAGCCCCAGCATTTT; cdr3_aa: CASSEEDGGNQPQHF
j_call: TRBJ2-5; clone_size: -; v_call: TRBV18; d_call: -; cdr3_nt: TGTGCCAGCTCACCTCAGGGAAAAGAGACCCAGTACTTC; cdr3_aa: CASSPQGKETQYF
j_call: TRBJ2-1; clone_size: -; v_call: TRBV18; d_call: -; cdr3_nt: TGTGCCAGCTCACTTCTAGTTTCTGAGCAGTTCTTC; cdr3_aa: CASSLLVSEQFF
j_call: TRBJ2-7; clone_size: -; v_call: TRBV6-4; d_call: -; cdr3_nt: TGTGCCAGAGTCAACTGGAGCTCTTACGAGCAGTACTTC; cdr3_aa: CARVNWSSYEQYF
j_call: TRBJ2-7; clone_size: -; v_call: TRBV6-1; d_call: -; cdr3_nt: TGTGCCAGCAACCGGCTGGCAGGCTACGAGCAGTACTTC; cdr3_aa: CASNRLAGYEQYF
j_call: TRBJ2-1; clone_size: once; v_call: TRBV5-1; d_call: -; cdr3_nt: TGCGCCAGCAGCTTGGCGCTAGCGAGCAATGAGCAGTTCTTC; cdr3_aa: CASSLALASNEQFF
j_call: TRBJ2-1; clone_size: -; v_call: TRBV6-1; d_call: -; cdr3_nt: TGTGCCAGCAGTGAAGAGGCAGGGACCTACAATGAGCAGTTCTTC; cdr3_aa: CASSEEAGTYNEQFF
j_call: TRBJ2-3; clone_size: few; v_call: TRBV15; d_call: -; cdr3_nt: TGTGCCACCACCCAGGGGGCTAGCGGATACACAGATACGCAGTATTTT; cdr3_aa: CATTQGASGYTDTQYF
j_call: TRBJ2-7; clone_size: few; v_call: TRBV11-2; d_call: TRBD1; cdr3_nt: TGTGCCAGCAGAATGACAGGGACCTACGAGCAGTACTTC; cdr3_aa: CASRMTGTYEQYF
j_call: TRBJ1-2; clone_size: -; v_call: TRBV5-1; d_call: -; cdr3_nt: TGCGCCAGCAGCTTCACGCTCTATGGCTACACCTTC; cdr3_aa: CASSFTLYGYTF
j_call: TRBJ2-7; clone_size: -; v_call: TRBV28; d_call: TRBD2; cdr3_nt: TGTGCCAGCTTTAGCGGGCTGGGCTCCTACGAGCAGTACTTC; cdr3_aa: CASFSGLGSYEQYF
j_call: TRBJ2-6; clone_size: -; v_call: TRBV27; d_call: -; cdr3_nt: TGTGCCAGCAGTTTTACGGGGGCCTCTGGGGCCAACGTCCTGACTTTC; cdr3_aa: CASSFTGASGANVLTF
j_call: TRBJ1-1; clone_size: -; v_call: TRBV6-1; d_call: -; cdr3_nt: TGTGCCAGCGGGGAGACAGAGAACACTGAAGCTTTCTTT; cdr3_aa: CASGETENTEAFF
j_call: TRBJ1-1; clone_size: -; v_call: TRBV6-5; d_call: -; cdr3_nt: TGTGCCAGCAGTCTTGGTCCGAACACTGAAGCTTTCTTT; cdr3_aa: CASSLGPNTEAFF
j_call: TRBJ1-1; clone_size: once; v_call: TRBV27; d_call: -; cdr3_nt: TGTGCCAGCAGTTTGAACAGGATGAACACTGAAGCTTTCTTT; cdr3_aa: CASSLNRMNTEAFF
j_call: TRBJ2-7; clone_size: -; v_call: TRBV29-1; d_call: -; cdr3_nt: TGCAGCGTTGGGTCGACAGGAACCTACGAGCAGTACTTC; cdr3_aa: CSVGSTGTYEQYF
j_call: TRBJ1-5; clone_size: -; v_call: TRBV7-8; d_call: -; cdr3_nt: TGTGCCAGCAGCCCGGGCCTTCTTTATAGCAATCAGCCCCAGCATTTT; cdr3_aa: CASSPGLLYSNQPQHF
j_call: TRBJ1-3; clone_size: few; v_call: TRBV27; d_call: TRBD1; cdr3_nt: TGTGCCAGCAGTGAACAGGGGGCAGGAAACACCATATATTTT; cdr3_aa: CASSEQGAGNTIYF
j_call: TRBJ2-1; clone_size: -; v_call: TRBV15; d_call: -; cdr3_nt: TGTGCCACCAGCAGAGATAGGTCGTACAATGAGCAGTTCTTC; cdr3_aa: CATSRDRSYNEQFF
j_call: TRBJ2-7; clone_size: -; v_call: TRBV6-5; d_call: -; cdr3_nt: TGTGCCAGCAGTTACTCTACCGAGGGCTACGAGCAGTACTTC; cdr3_aa: CASSYSTEGYEQYF
j_call: TRBJ1-3; clone_size: -; v_call: TRBV2; d_call: -; cdr3_nt: TGTGCCAGCGGGGGACACAGAAACACCATATATTTT; cdr3_aa: CASGGHRNTIYF
j_call: TRBJ1-5; clone_size: -; v_call: TRBV19; d_call: -; cdr3_nt: TGTGCCAGCAGACTCACAGGGATCAATCAGCCCCAGCATTTT; cdr3_aa: CASRLTGINQPQHF
j_call: TRBJ2-2; clone_size: -; v_call: TRBV5-1; d_call: -; cdr3_nt: TGCGCCAGCAGGGACGGGGGAGCCGGGGAGCTGTTTTTT; cdr3_aa: CASRDGGAGELFF
j_call: TRBJ1-1; clone_size: few; v_call: TRBV27; d_call: -; cdr3_nt: TGTGCCAGCAGATTAGGGGGCACTGAAGCTTTCTTT; cdr3_aa: CASRLGGTEAFF
j_call: TRBJ1-1; clone_size: -; v_call: TRBV28; d_call: TRBD1; cdr3_nt: TGTGCCAGCAGTTTAACAGGGGCAGCTGAAGCTTTCTTT; cdr3_aa: CASSLTGAAEAFF
j_call: TRBJ2-5; clone_size: -; v_call: TRBV2; d_call: -; cdr3_nt: TGTGCCAGCTCTTCGAGCGAAGAGACCCAGTACTTC; cdr3_aa: CASSSSEETQYF
j_call: TRBJ1-1; clone_size: -; v_call: TRBV18; d_call: -; cdr3_nt: TGTGCCAGCTCATCCGGGGGGAACACTGAAGCTTTCTTT; cdr3_aa: CASSSGGNTEAFF
j_call: TRBJ1-5; clone_size: -; v_call: TRBV5-6; d_call: -; cdr3_nt: TGTGCCAGCAGCTTTGGACAGTCGAGGGGCAATCAGCCCCAGCATTTT; cdr3_aa: CASSFGQSRGNQPQHF
j_call: TRBJ2-1; clone_size: -; v_call: TRBV6-5; d_call: TRBD1; cdr3_nt: TGTGCCAGCAGTTACCCCGGGGCAGGGGGACATGAGCAGTTCTTC; cdr3_aa: CASSYPGAGGHEQFF
j_call: TRBJ1-4; clone_size: -; v_call: TRBV18; d_call: TRBD1; cdr3_nt: TGTGCCAGCTCACGGACAGGGTCTGATGAAAAACTGTTTTTT; cdr3_aa: CASSRTGSDEKLFF
j_call: TRBJ1-1; clone_size: -; v_call: TRBV28; d_call: -; cdr3_nt: TGTGCCAGCAGCACATTTGGGGACTTGAACACTGAAGCTTTCTTT; cdr3_aa: CASSTFGDLNTEAFF
j_call: TRBJ2-1; clone_size: -; v_call: TRBV25-1; d_call: TRBD2; cdr3_nt: TGTGCCAGCAGATCTAGCGGGTTGTCCTACAATGAGCAGTTCTTC; cdr3_aa: CASRSSGLSYNEQFF
j_call: TRBJ2-4; clone_size: few; v_call: TRBV18; d_call: TRBD1; cdr3_nt: TGTGCCAGCTCACCGGGACAGCAAAACATTCAGTACTTC; cdr3_aa: CASSPGQQNIQYF
j_call: TRBJ2-7; clone_size: -; v_call: TRBV28; d_call: -; cdr3_nt: TGTGCCAGCAGTTTCGGACGCCTGGGCGCCTACGAGCAGTACTTC; cdr3_aa: CASSFGRLGAYEQYF
j_call: TRBJ2-1; clone_size: -; v_call: TRBV7-9; d_call: TRBD2; cdr3_nt: TGTGCCAGCAGCTTATTGCGGGAGTACGGTGAGCAGTTCTTC; cdr3_aa: CASSLLREYGEQFF
j_call: TRBJ2-2; clone_size: once; v_call: TRBV7-3; d_call: -; cdr3_nt: TGTGCCAGCAGCCAACATAACACCGGGGAGCTGTTTTTT; cdr3_aa: CASSQHNTGELFF
j_call: TRBJ2-7; clone_size: -; v_call: TRBV7-9; d_call: -; cdr3_nt: TGTGCCAGCAGCTCCCTGACCTACGAGCAGTACTTC; cdr3_aa: CASSSLTYEQYF
j_call: TRBJ1-4; clone_size: -; v_call: TRBV18; d_call: TRBD1; cdr3_nt: TGTGCCAGCTCATCCGGGACAGGGGCAACTAATGAAAAACTGTTTTTT; cdr3_aa: CASSSGTGATNEKLFF
j_call: TRBJ1-5; clone_size: -; v_call: TRBV19; d_call: TRBD1; cdr3_nt: TGTGCCAGTAGTTCGACAGGGAATCAGCCCCAGCATTTT; cdr3_aa: CASSSTGNQPQHF
j_call: TRBJ1-6; clone_size: -; v_call: TRBV25-1; d_call: -; cdr3_nt: TGTGCCAGCAGCAGGGGAGGGTTAGGGTCACCCCTCCACTTT; cdr3_aa: CASSRGGLGSPLHF
j_call: TRBJ1-4; clone_size: -; v_call: TRBV6-5; d_call: -; cdr3_nt: TGTGCCAGCAGTTACGGGGACGGGGATAATGAAAAACTGTTTTTT; cdr3_aa: CASSYGDGDNEKLFF
j_call: TRBJ2-1; clone_size: -; v_call: TRBV19; d_call: TRBD1; cdr3_nt: TGTGCCAGTAGTACGATCCGGACAGGATCCTACAATGAGCAGTTCTTC; cdr3_aa: CASSTIRTGSYNEQFF
j_call: TRBJ2-3; clone_size: -; v_call: TRBV28; d_call: -; cdr3_nt: TGTGCCAGCAGCGTCGCACCATCCACAGATACGCAGTATTTT; cdr3_aa: CASSVAPSTDTQYF
j_call: TRBJ2-1; clone_size: -; v_call: TRBV6-5; d_call: TRBD2; cdr3_nt: TGTGCCAGCAGTCCCACTAGCGGGACGTACAATGAGCAGTTCTTC; cdr3_aa: CASSPTSGTYNEQFF
j_call: TRBJ2-7; clone_size: -; v_call: TRBV7-9; d_call: -; cdr3_nt: TGTGCCAGCGCACAGGGACTATTCTACGAGCAGTACTTC; cdr3_aa: CASAQGLFYEQYF
j_call: TRBJ2-5; clone_size: -; v_call: TRBV18; d_call: -; cdr3_nt: TGTGCCAGCTCACCACAGGAGGAGACCCAGTACTTC; cdr3_aa: CASSPQEETQYF
j_call: TRBJ1-5; clone_size: -; v_call: TRBV30; d_call: TRBD1; cdr3_nt: TGTGCCTGGAGTCCAGGGGGCGGTCAGCCCCAGCATTTT; cdr3_aa: CAWSPGGGQPQHF
j_call: TRBJ2-3; clone_size: -; v_call: TRBV28; d_call: TRBD2; cdr3_nt: TGTGCCAGCAGTCCTGGGACTAGCGATAGCACAGATACGCAGTATTTT; cdr3_aa: CASSPGTSDSTDTQYF